This T cell receptor beta chain appears in the sequencing data of a study of blood T cell repertoires in COVID-19 (dated by TCRdb to about 2020). For the wider study: Collaborator samples came from the United States, Italy and Spain and covered acute and convalescent phases of COVID-19. Where available, HLA class I and class II types were obtained from metadata supplied by the sample provider rather than from assay-based typing. The prospective study material was composed of cDNA or gDNA derived from T cells, B-cell-depleted T cells, or PBMCs. The dataset comprised deeply sampled blood TCRbeta repertoires from subjects exposed to, actively infected with, or recovered from COVID-19. The samples were drawn from the first 160 participants of the ongoing ImmuneRACE study and from 950 to 1,500 subjects provided by 6 global collaborators. The sample metadata nearly always contained a de-identified subject ID, COVID-19 status, age in years and sex. A freely available public database, intended as a resource for researchers studying the immune response to SARS-CoV-2, is where the repertoires were released.

Collaborating institutions collected whole blood in K2EDTA tubes following their own protocols. For TCRbeta analysis, collaborator samples were shipped as frozen whole blood, as isolated PBMCs, or as DNA extracted from either sample type. TCRbeta CDR3 regions were amplified from genomic DNA by means of the immunoSEQ Assay, a bias-controlled multiplex PCR. From the authors' description of their analysis: Within the assay, amplification of reference gene primers was used to estimate how many nucleated cells each sample contained. Sequence reads were collapsed and filtered to measure the absolute abundance of every unique TCRbeta CDR3 rearrangement. Productive Simpson clonality was computed per sample as the square root of Simpson's diversity index over productive rearrangements. Sourced from immuneACCESS, this table was stored by TCRdb with only in-frame sequences that have V and J called. A share of the clones is absent; for the studies checked, an unresolved V gene accounts for under half, and the remainder has no known explanation. That table furnishes V, J and clone size, whereas the DNA furnished D and trimming. Here the sample has about 200,000 clones; 65% to 85% occur a single time. The ten largest clones capture approximately 7.9% of the sample.

As to this clone: Its antigen is currently not known. Qualities for individual bases were not recorded, and no much larger clone is one base off.

The full study reports these points: Clinical and demographic metadata were provided uncurated, with the amount varying by source and participant.

This sequence originates from a woman aged 80 or older with acute or convalescent COVID-19. Material for sequencing was peripheral blood.

The DNA reads as follows: TGTGCCAGCAGCTCCCGGGACAGGGGTGAAAAGCAGTACTTC. Its protein product is CASSSRDRGEKQYF. The chain uses TRBV7-9 and TRBJ2-7; 10 central bases correspond to TRBD1. From a lookup of the germline V gene (reference sequence), CDR1 and CDR2 are SEHNR and FQNEAQ. Ends trimmed: V by 4 bases, J by 8 bases; bases unmatched to a gene: 8. The CDR3 numbers 14 residues from cysteine through phenylalanine. The read is trimmed to its CDR3 DNA, 42 bases read in frame from base 1.